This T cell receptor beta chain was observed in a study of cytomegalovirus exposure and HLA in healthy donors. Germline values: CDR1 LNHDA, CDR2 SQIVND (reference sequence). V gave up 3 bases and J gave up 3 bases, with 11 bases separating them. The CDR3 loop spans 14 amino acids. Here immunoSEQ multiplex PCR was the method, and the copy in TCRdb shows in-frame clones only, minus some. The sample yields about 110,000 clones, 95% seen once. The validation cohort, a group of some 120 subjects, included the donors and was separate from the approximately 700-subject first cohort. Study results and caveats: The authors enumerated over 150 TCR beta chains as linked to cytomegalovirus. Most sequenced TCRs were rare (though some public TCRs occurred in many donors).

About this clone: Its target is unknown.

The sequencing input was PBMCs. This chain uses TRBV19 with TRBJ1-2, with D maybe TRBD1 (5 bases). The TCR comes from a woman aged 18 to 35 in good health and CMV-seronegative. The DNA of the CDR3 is TGTGCCAGTAGTATCTTAGACAGCGACTATGGCTACACCTTC. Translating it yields CASSILDSDYGYTF.